The rows below give T cell receptor beta chains drawn from one sample of a study of OX40 agonist ivuxolimab in advanced cancers. The repertoire was sequenced with immunoSEQ multiplex PCR; TCRdb's copy has only in-frame clones and lacks some. The repertoire holds 65,000 to 70,000 clones, roughly 87% seen once, with around 2.7% in the top ten. The sample in question was CD4+ or CD8+ T cells sorted from blood, obtained in a trial of the OX40 agonist ivuxolimab. The receptors were sampled from an adult with an advanced solid tumor such as melanoma, head and neck, liver or kidney cancer. The conserved cysteine and the conserved F or W are not part of the CDR3 here.

J,V,CDR3
TRBJ2-6,TRBV2,ASSVTSGANVLT
TRBJ2-1,TRBV6-5,ASRLSLNNEQF
TRBJ2-7,TRBV14,ASSPGLGREQY
TRBJ2-3,TRBV19,ASSKLGAEDTQY
TRBJ2-2,TRBV2,ASSEAVAWDTGELF
TRBJ2-2,TRBV9,ASSTGPRGLF
TRBJ1-4,TRBV13,ASSLQGAKLF
TRBJ1-5,TRBV27,ASSLSGEVAAQPQH
TRBJ2-2,TRBV11-2,ASSRLGLAGDTGELF
TRBJ1-2,TRBV28,ASSFLNRANYGYT
TRBJ2-7,TRBV7-9,ASSLGQGVDEQY
TRBJ2-6,TRBV27,ASRGQGALRANVLT
TRBJ1-2,TRBV6-1,ASSAGYGYT
NA,TRBV29-1,NPSGTGSPEQY
TRBJ2-6,TRBV2,AGTGRLSGANVLT
TRBJ2-1,TRBV18,ASSPGWAGSSYNEQF
TRBJ1-1,TRBV7-3,ASSSRGGTEAF
TRBJ2-7,TRBV5-1,ASSLEPGPYEQY
TRBJ1-2,TRBV7-9,ASSHPGQGASYGYT
TRBJ2-5,TRBV2,ASRLGSQETQY
TRBJ1-2,TRBV19,ASSIAPGSLGYT
TRBJ1-2,TRBV5-1,TSSHKTGGFYGYT
TRBJ2-7,TRBV28,ASQIGGEQY
TRBJ1-3,TRBV9,ASSVERPGNTIY
TRBJ2-5,TRBV7-2,ASRPVRGRFETQY
TRBJ2-1,TRBV7-8,ASSLFDRGNEQF
TRBJ1-2,TRBV28,ASSEAGTGSGGYT
TRBJ1-6,TRBV27,ASRAGGQVIRPLH
TRBJ2-7,TRBV6-1,ASTRTSGEYEQY
TRBJ1-1,TRBV6-6,ASLGMAGANTEAF
TRBJ2-2,TRBV7-2,ASRERGGIGGELF
TRBJ2-6,TRBV27,ASGQGDSSGANVLT
TRBJ2-2,TRBV28,ASSSGQGDELF
TRBJ2-2,TRBV28,ASSSSAQGGTGELF
TRBJ2-5,TRBV7-2,ASSLGQGLKTQY
TRBJ1-4,TRBV19,ASSPSGKWGEKLF
TRBJ2-3,TRBV5-1,ASSFKIPGLAGVADTQY
TRBJ2-1,TRBV27,ASSLLLGSYNEQF
TRBJ2-4,TRBV25-1,ASSDREPSKNIQY
TRBJ1-1,TRBV28,ASSLAVPNTEAF
TRBJ1-2,TRBV5-6,ASSLGQGARGYT
TRBJ1-5,TRBV7-7,ASSFQTGILTILQPQH
TRBJ1-5,TRBV9,ASSLADSNQPQH
TRBJ2-4,TRBV28,ASSFGDGAKNIQY
TRBJ1-1,TRBV9,ASSVQAWTEAF
TRBJ2-7,TRBV28,ASSLGNSYEQY
TRBJ1-5,TRBV10-3,ATSERGPDNQPQH
TRBJ2-1,TRBV28,ASPPRGLAGASEQF
TRBJ2-5,TRBV6-1,ASSPHQETQY
TRBJ2-1,TRBV7-2,ASSQNRGLDEQF
TRBJ2-2,TRBV30,AWSSYGTGELF
TRBJ2-7,TRBV29-1,SVVGTGPAGEQY
TRBJ2-5,TRBV6-5,ASTIGETQY
TRBJ2-1,TRBV14,ASSPTSVAGENEQF
TRBJ2-5,TRBV19,ASSTGQGGLGTQY
TRBJ1-2,TRBV6-5,ASSYGGDYGYT
TRBJ1-2,TRBV4-3,ASSQGGAGSYGYT
TRBJ2-7,TRBV14,ASSQRDRVHEQY
TRBJ2-5,TRBV6-1,ASSAGLTQTEETQY